Below are 14 T cell receptor beta chains sequenced from a single sample in a study of blood T cell repertoires in COVID-19. Produced via immunoSEQ multiplex PCR; TCRdb's table is partial and in-frame only. The sample yields about 140,000 clones, about nine tenths seen once. Sequenced material: peripheral blood. The receptors originated from a human donor with COVID-19, enrolled during active disease. The donor label of this sample is uncertain.

The DNA of the CDR3 is TGTGCCACCAGTGATTCCCAGGGGGCTGGTGGAGCTTTCTTT. Translated: CATSDSQGAGGAFF. V is TRBV24-1 and J is TRBJ1-1, with 8 bases that match TRBD1. The junction had 8 bases not matched to a gene; V was cut back by 2 bases and J by 10 bases. The length of the CDR3 is 14 residues. CDR1 is KGHDR and CDR2 is SFDVKD in the germline V gene.

The chain links TRBV7-2 to TRBJ1-4, with unresolved D. CDR1 SGHTA and CDR2 FQGNSA come from the germline V gene. The V gene lost 5 bases and the J gene lost 3 bases, with 13 bases spanning the gap. CDR3 length equals 15 residues. The CDR3 loop is CASSLLVLPNEKLFF. The CDR3, as DNA: TGTGCCAGCAGCCTCCTGGTTCTACCTAATGAAAAACTGTTTTTT.

The chain employs TRBV7-9 and TRBJ1-4, with D possibly matching TRBD1 (6 bases). CDR3 length: 15 residues. Trimming took off 3 bases at V and 4 bases at J, with 12 bases between the two ends. From germline, CDR1 is SEHNR and CDR2 FQNEAQ (reference sequence). CDR3 amino acids: CASSLRRTVNEKLFF. CDR3 DNA: TGTGCCAGCAGCTTGAGGCGGACAGTTAATGAAAAACTGTTTTTT.

V and J are TRBV11-2 and TRBJ2-7; D perhaps matches TRBD1 (6 bases). The CDR3 runs to 12 residues. V lost 4 bases, J lost 4 bases, and 8 bases lay in between. In germline, CDR1 is SGHAT, CDR2 FQNNGV. This chain's CDR3 is CASSWDKYEQYF. DNA of the CDR3: TGTGCCAGCAGCTGGGACAAGTACGAGCAGTACTTC.

The V gene is TRBV2, the J gene TRBJ2-1, with 12 bases that match TRBD2. Germline CDR1 SNHLY, CDR2 FYNNEI. The CDR3 covers 16 residues. The V segment lost 6 bases and the J segment 9 bases; nucleotides outside the gene matches: 12. In nucleotides, the CDR3 is TGTGCCAGCAGCGCTCGACCTAGCGGGGGGGCGGGTGAGCAGTTCTTC. Translation: CASSARPSGGAGEQFF.

This clone showed up just once. This chain connects TRBV4-2 to TRBJ1-3, with 8 positions matching TRBD1. Looked up from germline, CDR1 is LGHNA and CDR2 is YNFKEQ. J gave up 2 bases and V 4 bases, and 13 bases lay outside the gene matches. The CDR3 covers 18 residues. The CDR3 region is CASSRSPGTGSTGNTIYF. Here the CDR3 DNA reads TGTGCCAGCAGCCGAAGTCCCGGGACAGGTTCAACTGGAAACACCATATATTTT.

The CDR3 nucleotides are TGTGCCAGCTCAGGGGGCTCCTCCTACGAGCAGTACTTC. The encoded protein is CASSGGSSYEQYF. The chain joins TRBV11-2 to TRBJ2-7; 8 bases match TRBD1. The CDR3 sequence is 13 residues long. Germline lookup yields CDR1 SGHAT and CDR2 FQNNGV. Losses at the gene ends were 8 bases for V and 0 bases for J; bases not matched to a gene: 3. The entire variable domain, with the rest obtained from reference TRBV11-2 and TRBJ2-7, is as follows: EAGVAQSPRYKIIEKRQSVAFWCNPISGHATLYWYQQILGQGPKLLIQFQNNGVVDDSQLPKDRFSAERLKGVDSTLKIQPAKLEDSAVYLCASSGGSSYEQYFGPGTRLTVT.

The chain uses TRBV14 and TRBJ1-6; D is perhaps TRBD1 (6 bases). The V gene's germline CDR1 is SGHDN and CDR2 FVKESK. The CDR3 has 14 amino acids. V lost 3 bases and J lost 8, with 11 bases in between. This CDR3 is CASSHREGDSPLHF. The DNA for the CDR3 is TGTGCCAGCAGCCATAGAGAGGGGGATTCACCCCTCCACTTT.

V gene TRBV6-4 combines with J gene TRBJ1-1; TRBD1 matches 9 bases. This CDR3 region has 13 residues. The J segment lost 3 bases and the V segment lost 6 bases, leaving 2 bases of the junction unmatched. The germline CDR1 and CDR2 sequences are MRHNA and SNTAGT. CDR3 region: CASSRDRDTEAFF. The CDR3 DNA is TGTGCCAGCAGCCGGGACAGGGACACTGAAGCTTTCTTT.

This clone came up a few times. The chain couples TRBV7-8 to TRBJ2-2; possible D gene TRBD1, 6 bases. The CDR3 has 16 amino acids. From germline, CDR1 is SGHVS and CDR2 FQNEAQ. V shed 0 bases and J shed 2 bases, with 10 bases lying between them. CDR3 coding DNA: TGTGCCAGCAGCTTAGCGAACAGGGCCAACACCGGGGAGCTGTTTTTT. Protein sequence: CASSLANRANTGELFF.

The J gene is TRBJ2-5, the V gene TRBV15; 13 bases agree with TRBD2. Germline trimming cut 1 base from V and 3 bases from J; bases unmatched to any gene: 2. Per germline, CDR1 LNHNV and CDR2 YYDKDF (reference sequence). The CDR3 runs to 16 residues. The CDR3 nucleotides read TGTGCCACCAGCAGAGGGACTAGCGGGGGAGAAGAGACCCAGTACTTC. Encoded protein: CATSRGTSGGEETQYF.

This clone was detected a few times. The chain uses TRBV7-3 and TRBJ2-5; D is possibly TRBD1 (6 bases). This CDR3 has 16 residues. Between the trimmed V and J ends, which lost 5 bases and 4 bases, there was a span of 20 bases. CDR1 is SGHTA and CDR2 is FQGTGA in the germline V gene. The CDR3: CASSPTHRVGRETQYF. The CDR3 DNA sequence: TGTGCCAGCAGCCCAACTCACAGGGTTGGCCGAGAGACCCAGTACTTC.

The gene calls are TRBV5-1 and TRBJ2-7, with TRBD2 as a possible D gene (5 bases). V was shortened by 4 bases and J by 5 bases, with 16 bases between the two germline ends. The CDR3 runs 14 residues. The germline V gene encodes CDR1 SGHRS and CDR2 YFSETQ. CDR3 nucleotides: TGCGCCAGCAGCACCTCTAGCATGATGGACGAGCAGTACTTC. Protein: CASSTSSMMDEQYF.

This clone occurred once. The chain combines TRBV7-9 with TRBJ2-1, with TRBD2 identical over 8 bases. The CDR3 contains 15 residues. Germline lookup yields CDR1 SEHNR and CDR2 FQNEAQ (reference sequence). Trimming removed 5 bases from V and 5 bases from J; junction bases left unmatched: 8. CDR3 DNA sequence: TGTGCCAGCAGCCCCAGCGGGGGCCTACACAATGAGCAGTTCTTC. Its protein product is CASSPSGGLHNEQFF.